This TCR beta chain was retrieved from a study of long-term antiretroviral therapy in people with HIV. An immunoSEQ assay, version v3.0, was performed at survey level. The table came from immunoSEQ multiplex PCR; TCRdb's copy has only in-frame clones and leaves some out. This sample carries 12,000 to 15,000 clones, roughly 86% of them seen once, and the ten largest clones take around a tenth. The CDR3 is made up of 18 amino acids. Germline CDR1 and CDR2: SGHVS and FNYEAQ. Trimming removed 5 bases at V and 0 bases at J, with 22 bases between. This sequence was found in a man in his forties with HIV. The chain has TRBV7-6 and TRBJ1-2, with unresolved D. The sample consisted of unsorted PBMCs, taken 6.2 years after starting antiretroviral therapy. The CDR3 region is CASSPEVGGLATNYGYTF. The CDR3 nucleotides are TGTGCCAGCAGCCCGGAGGTTGGAGGGCTGGCTACTAACTATGGCTACACCTTC. Supplemented by reference TRBV7-6 and TRBJ1-2, the full variable domain reads GAGVSQSPRYKVTKRGQDVALRCDPISGHVSLYWYRQALGQGPEFLTYFNYEAQQDKSGLPNDRFSAERPEGSISTLTIQRTEQRDSAMYRCASSPEVGGLATNYGYTFGSGTRLTVV.